These 18 T cell receptor beta chains were all obtained from the same sample, sequenced in a study of cytomegalovirus exposure and HLA in healthy donors. The PCR made use of 60 Vbeta and 13 Jbeta primers. Assay used: immunoSEQ multiplex PCR; TCRdb lists only in-frame clones, some missing. The sample comprises roughly 110,000 clones, about three quarters of which are singletons, and about 12% rests with the top ten. Sequencing was done on a sample of PBMCs. These receptors all come from a middle-aged woman in good health and CMV-seropositive.

The chain uses TRBV2 and TRBJ1-2; no clear D gene. CDR1 SNHLY and CDR2 FYNNEI come from the germline V gene. The CDR3 runs 13 residues. The V end was cut by 5 bases, the J end by 2 bases, with 9 bases between. CDR3 protein: CASSTTGNYGYTF. The CDR3 DNA is TGTGCCAGCAGTACAACGGGGAACTATGGCTACACCTTC.

The rearrangement joins TRBV6-5 to TRBJ1-1, with D unresolved. The CDR3 totals 15 residues. V was pared by 6 bases and J by 3 bases, with 17 bases between. Germline-derived CDR1 and CDR2 are MNHEY and SVGAGI. DNA for the CDR3: TGTGCCAGCAGACAGCAAAGGCGGCGGGACACTGAAGCTTTCTTT. Protein product: CASRQQRRRDTEAFF.

The chain couples TRBV27 to TRBJ1-5; D might be TRBD1 (6 bases). Trimming stripped 7 bases from V and 2 bases from J, with 24 bases between. This CDR3 is built from 18 residues. Germline V gene lookup returns CDR1 MNHEY and CDR2 SMNVEV (reference sequence). CDR3 amino acids: CASNFPGQFELGNQPQHF. CDR3 nucleotides: TGTGCCAGCAATTTCCCCGGACAGTTCGAATTGGGCAATCAGCCCCAGCATTTT.

The chain has TRBV30 and TRBJ1-2; no definite D call. There are 15 residues in the CDR3. The germline CDR1 and CDR2 sequences are GTSNPN and SVGIG (reference sequence). V shed 5 bases and J shed 0 bases, with 16 bases lying between them. The CDR3 DNA follows: TGTGCCTGGCGTACGAGGACGGGAACTAACTATGGCTACACCTTC. It yields the protein CAWRTRTGTNYGYTF.

Concerning this clone itself: This same CDR3 is encoded by further DNA sequences in the sample. The chain links TRBV29-1 to TRBJ1-3, with 8 bases fitting TRBD1. CDR1 is SQVTM and CDR2 is ANQGSEA in the germline V gene. Unmatched junction bases numbered 9, after V lost 7 bases and J lost 4 bases. The CDR3 runs to 14 residues. The chain's CDR3 is CSAGQGLEGNTIYF. As DNA, the CDR3 is TGCAGCGCCGGACAGGGTTTGGAAGGAAACACCATATATTTT.

This chain joins TRBV28 and TRBJ1-1; 10 bases match TRBD1. Germline CDR1 reads MDHEN; CDR2 reads SYDVKM. This CDR3 is built from 19 residues. The J segment lost 0 bases and the V segment lost 2 bases, leaving 12 bases of the junction unmatched. The CDR3 is CASSLRLWDRGTVNTEAFF. The CDR3, as DNA: TGTGCCAGCAGTTTACGACTATGGGACAGGGGAACCGTGAACACTGAAGCTTTCTTT.

J is TRBJ2-7 and V is TRBV5-4; D is perhaps TRBD2 (6 bases). With 0 bases removed from V and 0 bases from J, the gap between germline ends came to 10 bases. The CDR3 extends over 15 amino acids. Germline CDR1 reads SGHNT; CDR2 reads YYREEE (reference sequence). The CDR3 is CASSLGGTSSYEQYF. CDR3 in DNA: TGTGCCAGCAGCTTGGGCGGGACCAGCTCCTACGAGCAGTACTTC.

The V gene is TRBV27, the J gene TRBJ1-2; D may be TRBD1 (6 bases). Germline-derived CDR1 and CDR2 are MNHEY and SMNVEV (reference sequence). CDR3 length: 14 amino acids. Trimming removed 2 bases from V and 7 bases from J, with 14 bases in between. CDR3 amino acids: CASSLTDRRTGYTF. The DNA for the CDR3 is TGTGCCAGCAGTTTAACCGACAGGCGAACTGGCTACACCTTC.

The chain carries TRBV6-6 and TRBJ1-1; D gene uncertain. V was pared by 5 bases and J by 1 base, with 17 bases between. The V gene's germline CDR1 is MNHNY and CDR2 SVGAGI (reference sequence). The CDR3 extends over 16 amino acids. The CDR3 nucleotides read TGTGCCAGCAGTCTTCGTCCTGTGACAACGAACACTGAAGCTTTCTTT. Translating gives CASSLRPVTTNTEAFF.

This clone was counted a few times. At one of its ends the junction is not consistent with the germline gene, which may arise from a read error. V and J are TRBV28 and TRBJ2-7, with TRBD1 as a possible D gene (6 bases). The CDR3 consists of 12 residues. In germline, CDR1 is MDHEN, CDR2 SYDVKM. The CDR3 sequence is CPSSLEGDMQYF. CDR3 nucleotide sequence: TGTCCCAGCAGTTTAGAGGGGGACATGCAGTACTTT.

The chain carries TRBV15 and TRBJ2-7; D is undetermined. Germline V gene sequence: CDR1 LNHNV, CDR2 YYDKDF (reference sequence). The CDR3 loop spans 12 amino acids. Trimming removed 1 base from V and 3 bases from J, with 4 bases in between. In DNA form, the CDR3 reads TGTGCCACCAGCAGAGCCGGCTACGAGCAGTACTTC. As protein: CATSRAGYEQYF.

The CDR3 nucleotides read TGTGCCACCAGCAGAGACCCTGCGGGGCAGGGGGCCAACGTCCTGACTTTC. Amino acids: CATSRDPAGQGANVLTF. The gene calls are TRBV15 and TRBJ2-6, with D possibly being TRBD2 (6 bases). Germline values: CDR1 LNHNV, CDR2 YYDKDF (reference sequence). The CDR3 spans 17 residues. V was pared by 0 bases and J by 4 bases, with 13 bases between.

This clone was counted a few times. The chain joins TRBV6-6 to TRBJ2-7; possibly TRBD1 for D (5 bases). V lost 6 bases to trimming and J lost 1 base, with 7 bases between them. The CDR3 runs to 12 residues. CDR1 and CDR2 (germline): MNHNY, SVGAGI (reference sequence). The CDR3 sequence is CASRGLSYEQYF. For the CDR3, the DNA is TGTGCCAGCAGGGGGCTGTCCTACGAGCAGTACTTC.

The chain uses TRBV6-6 and TRBJ2-7; tentatively, D is TRBD1 (6 bases). Germline assignment: CDR1 MNHNY and CDR2 SVGAGI (reference sequence). V was cut by 5 bases and J by 2 bases, with 13 bases left in between. This CDR3 region has 14 residues. CDR3 DNA sequence: TGTGCCAGCAGTCTCCGGGACAAGACCTACGAGCAGTACTTC. It is translated as CASSLRDKTYEQYF.

Concerning this clone itself: This CDR3 is also generated by other DNA sequences in the sample. V and J are TRBV30 and TRBJ1-2; 8 bases map to TRBD1. Trimming took 5 bases from V and 5 from J; bases not matched to a gene: 7. Germline CDR1 reads GTSNPN; CDR2 reads SVGIG (reference sequence). This CDR3 is 13 amino acids long. In nucleotides, the CDR3 is TGTGCCTGGGGCCGGGACAGGCCTTATGGCTACACCTTC. Translated: CAWGRDRPYGYTF.

The gene calls are TRBV2 and TRBJ1-1; no clear D. Per germline, CDR1 SNHLY and CDR2 FYNNEI. The V end lost 8 bases, the J end lost 4 bases, and 11 bases lay between the germline ends. This CDR3 region has 12 residues. The CDR3 loop reads CASSGVGTEAFF. The CDR3 DNA follows: TGTGCCAGCTCCGGGGTCGGCACTGAAGCTTTCTTT. The full variable domain, rest sourced from reference TRBV2 and TRBJ1-1, is EPEVTQTPSHQVTQMGQEVILRCVPISNHLYFYWYRQILGQKVEFLVSFYNNEISEKSEIFDDQFSVERPDGSNFTLKIRSTKLEDSAMYFCASSGVGTEAFFGQGTRLTVV.

V usage is TRBV18 and J usage is TRBJ2-1; 9 nucleotides line up with TRBD2. V trimming: 3 bases; J trimming: 2 bases; junction bases outside the gene matches: 5. Germline V gives CDR1 KGHSH, CDR2 LQKENI. The CDR3 consists of 16 residues. The CDR3 bases are TGTGCCAGCTCACCTCCGCGGGGGGGGACCTACAATGAGCAGTTCTTC. Translating gives CASSPPRGGTYNEQFF. The whole variable domain, remainder taken from reference TRBV18 and TRBJ2-1, is NAGVMQNPRHLVRRRGQEARLRCSPMKGHSHVYWYRQLPEEGLKFMVYLQKENIIDESGMPKERFSAEFPKEGPSILRIQQVVRGDSAAYFCASSPPRGGTYNEQFFGPGTRLTVL.

The chain links TRBV7-8 to TRBJ1-5; no firm D call. CDR1 is SGHVS, CDR2 FQNEAQ, per germline. The V and J ends lost 1 base and 7 bases respectively, with 17 bases between them. The CDR3 is 16 amino acids. The CDR3, as DNA: TGTGCCAGCAGCTTAGGGGCAGGTCTATCATCCCAGCCCCAGCATTTT. Protein: CASSLGAGLSSQPQHF.